Shown below are 6 T cell receptor beta chains from a single sample sequenced in a study of neoadjuvant nivolumab and ipilimumab in lung cancer. Method: immunoSEQ multiplex PCR; TCRdb's copy keeps in-frame clones and lacks some. The sample consists of more than 15,000 clones, roughly 79% of them appearing once. This sample comprised tumor tissue, obtained after neoadjuvant nivolumab, alone or with ipilimumab, at or shortly before surgery. The receptor set was obtained from an adult with non-small cell lung cancer.

The chain links TRBV7-6 to TRBJ2-7; no definite D call. Germline lookup yields CDR1 SGHVS and CDR2 FNYEAQ. This CDR3 is built from 14 residues. Trimming removed 0 bases from V and 0 bases from J, with 6 bases in between. Here the CDR3 reads CASSLAAGSYEQYF. The CDR3 DNA follows: TGTGCCAGCAGCTTAGCGGCCGGCTCCTACGAGCAGTACTTC.

The J gene is TRBJ1-6, the V gene TRBV19; D is uncertain. CDR1 is LNHDA and CDR2 is SQIVND in the germline V gene (reference sequence). Deletions cut 4 bases from V and 0 bases from J, with 16 bases between. The CDR3 is 18 amino acids. The CDR3 sequence is CASSKWAIISSYNSPLHF. CDR3 coding DNA: TGTGCCAGTAGTAAGTGGGCCATCATTAGCTCCTATAATTCACCCCTCCACTTT.

J is TRBJ1-4 and V is TRBV4-2; no clear D. The CDR3 totals 12 residues. Deletions cut 7 bases from V and 10 bases from J, with 13 bases between. Per the germline V gene, CDR1 is LGHNA and CDR2 is YNFKEQ. The chain's CDR3 is CASTDVGGKLFF. The DNA of the CDR3 is TGTGCCAGCACCGACGTCGGAGGAAAACTGTTTTTT.

This chain joins TRBV5-1 and TRBJ2-7; 9 nucleotides align to TRBD1. CDR3 length equals 13 residues. V dropped 4 bases and J dropped 3; count of bases not matched to a gene: 2. Germline V gene sequence: CDR1 SGHRS, CDR2 YFSETQ. The CDR3 DNA reads as TGCGCCAGCAGCATGGACAGGGGCTACGAGCAGTACTTC. Translated, it gives CASSMDRGYEQYF.

The CDR3 loop reads CASSASGQGATQYF. The DNA of the CDR3 is TGTGCCAGCTCAGCCTCGGGACAGGGGGCCACCCAGTACTTC. The chain links TRBV18 to TRBJ2-5; 12 bases are shared with TRBD1. Germline CDR1 KGHSH, CDR2 LQKENI. V dropped 5 bases and J dropped 8; count of bases not matched to a gene: 6. The CDR3 sequence is 14 residues long.

The chain joins TRBV5-4 to TRBJ2-2, with 7 nucleotides matching TRBD2. Germline V CDR1 and CDR2: SGHNT, YYREEE (reference sequence). This CDR3 is 16 amino acids long. V gave up 3 bases and J gave up 0 bases; unmatched junction bases: 5. CDR3 coding DNA: TGTGCCAGCAGCTGGGGACTAACCGCGAACACCGGGGAGCTGTTTTTT. Its protein product is CASSWGLTANTGELFF. Full variable domain (missing parts from reference TRBV5-4 and TRBJ2-2): ETGVTQSPTHLIKTRGQQVTLRCSSQSGHNTVSWYQQALGQGPQFIFQYYREEENGRGNFPPRFSGLQFPNYSSELNVNALELDDSALYLCASSWGLTANTGELFFGEGSRLTVL.